The rows below give T cell receptor beta chains drawn from one sample of a study of cytomegalovirus exposure and HLA in healthy donors. Libraries were prepared by immunoSEQ multiplex PCR; TCRdb keeps only in-frame clonotypes and omits some of them. The sample contains 150,000 or so clones, 65% to 80% of which appear only once. The sample taken for sequencing was PBMCs. These receptors were taken from a man aged 25-40 years in good health and CMV-seronegative. Each CDR3 is given with its conserved first and last residue. Fields, in order: J gene, V gene, CDR3 protein.

>TRBJ2-7|TRBV2
CASSELLGSSYEQYF
>TRBJ2-6|TRBV6-5
CASSSYSGSGANVLTF
>TRBJ1-5|TRBV2
CASSVTGGNQPQHF
>NA|TRBV6-1
CASTPNGAYEQYF
>TRBJ2-7|TRBV19
CASISPGDYEQYF
>TRBJ1-1|TRBV5-4
CASSSSYRGSNTEAFF
>TRBJ1-1|TRBV18
CASSLGQVMNTEAFF
>TRBJ2-5|TRBV9
CASSTSMARGRETQYF
>TRBJ1-6|TRBV9
CASSVGKGVHSPLHF
>TRBJ1-5|TRBV28
CASSPPFPLQTGGGQPQHF
>NA|TRBV5-1
CASSSGLAGKTYEQYF
>TRBJ2-1|TRBV28
CASSSFSGRNWNEQFF
>TRBJ1-1|TRBV15
CATSRDGGWGNTEAFF
>TRBJ2-3|TRBV11-2
CASSLSRITDTQYF
>TRBJ1-2|TRBV5-1
CASLPGQGGNYGYTF
>TRBJ2-1|TRBV11-2
CASSERLAGVYNEQFF
>TRBJ1-1|TRBV27
CASSLESYRGNTEAFF